Below, 31 T cell receptor beta chains from the same sample are listed, as sequenced in a study of T cells after posttransplantation cyclophosphamide. TCRdb's copy holds only in-frame clones and misses some; the assay was immunoSEQ multiplex PCR. The sample shows some 27,000 clones, about nine tenths of them seen only once. The sequenced sample consisted of PBMCs. The receptors were sampled from a man aged 50 to 60.

The chain recombines TRBV5-6 with TRBJ1-2; no definite D call. This CDR3 has 15 residues. Per germline, CDR1 SGHDT and CDR2 YYEEEE. Trimming stripped 0 bases from V and 8 bases from J, with 17 bases between. CDR3 amino acids: CASSLGALNSLGYTF. CDR3 DNA sequence: TGTGCCAGCAGCTTGGGAGCACTTAACAGCCTCGGCTACACCTTC.

The chain combines TRBV18 with TRBJ1-1, with 7 nucleotides matching TRBD1. In germline, CDR1 is KGHSH, CDR2 LQKENI. This CDR3 comprises 15 residues. V dropped 4 bases and J dropped 1; count of bases not matched to a gene: 6. Written as DNA, the CDR3 is TGTGCCAGCTCACGCCTAAGACAGGGGAACACTGAAGCTTTCTTT. Its protein product is CASSRLRQGNTEAFF. The variable domain in full, with the rest retrieved from reference TRBV18 and TRBJ1-1, is NAGVMQNPRHLVRRRGQEARLRCSPMKGHSHVYWYRQLPEEGLKFMVYLQKENIIDESGMPKERFSAEFPKEGPSILRIQQVVRGDSAAYFCASSRLRQGNTEAFFGQGTRLTVV.

This rearrangement joins TRBV27 to TRBJ2-3, with D perhaps TRBD1 (6 bases). The V gene lost 8 bases and the J gene lost 0 bases, with 18 bases spanning the gap. The CDR3 sequence is 16 residues long. Germline loops: CDR1 MNHEY, CDR2 SMNVEV (reference sequence). This CDR3 is CASRFKGVASTDTQYF. DNA of the CDR3: TGTGCCAGCCGCTTTAAGGGGGTGGCTAGCACAGATACGCAGTATTTT.

The rearrangement links TRBV2 to TRBJ2-2, with D possibly TRBD1 on 6 matching bases. V dropped 7 bases and J dropped 9 bases, with 15 bases sitting between them. Germline CDR1 SNHLY, CDR2 FYNNEI. This CDR3 has 13 residues. CDR3 in amino acids: CASTLQGSRELFF. The CDR3 DNA reads TGTGCCAGCACCCTACAGGGATCGCGGGAGCTGTTTTTT.

This chain uses TRBV28 with TRBJ1-2; the D gene is possibly TRBD1 (6 bases). V was clipped by 3 bases and J by 5 bases, with 10 bases between them. Germline CDR1 is MDHEN and CDR2 is SYDVKM. This CDR3 has 13 residues. CDR3 sequence (DNA): TGTGCCAGCAGTTTGACAGGTGGATATGGCTACACCTTC. This gives the protein CASSLTGGYGYTF.

The rearrangement links TRBV29-1 to TRBJ1-1, with 7 bases lining up with TRBD1. Losses at the gene ends were 7 bases for V and 3 bases for J; bases not matched to a gene: 17. Germline CDR1 SQVTM, CDR2 ANQGSEA. The CDR3 length is 16 residues. The CDR3, as DNA: TGCAGCGCCGCTCCGTCCAGGGGGTCAGGAGACACTGAAGCTTTCTTT. Residues: CSAAPSRGSGDTEAFF.

The chain carries TRBV5-3 and TRBJ2-7; 11 bases agree with TRBD1. TRBV5-3 is an ORF, and what it does is uncertain. The CDR3 spans 15 residues. After removal of 8 bases from V and 4 bases from J, the junction contained 11 bases not matched to a gene. The CDR3, as DNA: TGTGCCAGCTGGCCACCGGGACAGGGGGATTACGAGCAGTACTTC. This translates into CASWPPGQGDYEQYF.

CDR3 region: CASSVNPGGPDTQYF. The CDR3 DNA reads as TGTGCCAGCAGCGTAAACCCTGGCGGCCCAGATACGCAGTATTTT. This chain connects TRBV9 to TRBJ2-3; no definite D call. Between the trimmed V and J ends, which lost 1 base and 4 bases, there was a span of 13 bases. Germline values: CDR1 SGDLS, CDR2 YYNGEE. The CDR3 totals 15 residues.

The chain carries TRBV5-5 and TRBJ2-1; the D gene is possibly TRBD2 (5 bases). V was cut by 5 bases and J by 9 bases, with 9 bases left in between. The CDR3 has 11 residues. CDR1 is SGHKS, CDR2 YYEKEE, per germline (reference sequence). The CDR3 reads CASRDSGEQFF. The CDR3 DNA reads TGTGCCAGCAGGGACTCGGGTGAGCAGTTCTTC. Looking up the rest from reference TRBV5-5 and TRBJ2-1 gives the full variable domain: DAGVTQSPTHLIKTRGQQVTLRCSPISGHKSVSWYQQVLGQGPQFIFQYYEKEERGRGNFPDRFSARQFPNYSSELNVNALLLGDSALYLCASRDSGEQFFGPGTRLTVL.

V gene TRBV7-3 combines with J gene TRBJ1-3, with no clear D. The V end was cut by 1 base, the J end by 4 bases, with 8 bases between. The CDR3 runs 14 residues. Germline CDR1 and CDR2: SGHTA and FQGTGA. The CDR3 loop is CASSLRGNGNTIYF. The CDR3 DNA sequence: TGTGCCAGCAGCTTAAGAGGGAACGGAAACACCATATATTTT.

The chain is built from TRBV11-3 and TRBJ2-5; the D gene is possibly TRBD2 (5 bases). CDR3 length: 13 amino acids. The ends were cut back, 5 bases at V and 5 bases at J, with 12 bases in the middle. Germline V gene sequence: CDR1 SGHNT, CDR2 YENEEA. The CDR3 here is CASSLTSQETQYF. The CDR3 DNA is TGTGCCAGCAGCCTTACTAGTCAGGAGACCCAGTACTTC.

The chain employs TRBV19 and TRBJ1-5, with 11 bases identical to TRBD1. The CDR3 consists of 17 residues. V lost 5 bases to trimming and J lost 1 base; unmatched junction nucleotides: 7. The germline CDR1 and CDR2 sequences are LNHDA and SQIVND (reference sequence). The CDR3: CASSSGTGGVSNQPQHF. As DNA, the CDR3 is TGTGCCAGTAGTTCCGGGACAGGGGGAGTGAGCAATCAGCCCCAGCATTTT.

The gene calls are TRBV28 and TRBJ2-7, with a tentative D call TRBD2 (6 bases). The germline gives CDR1 MDHEN, CDR2 SYDVKM. V lost 3 bases, J lost 0 bases, and 9 bases lay in between. The CDR3 has 14 amino acids. CDR3 protein: CASSLAGFSYEQYF. The CDR3 DNA is TGTGCCAGCAGTTTGGCGGGGTTCTCCTACGAGCAGTACTTC. Using reference TRBV28 and TRBJ2-7 for the parts outside the CDR3, the full variable domain is DVKVTQSSRYLVKRTGEKVFLECVQDMDHENMFWYRQDPGLGLRLIYFSYDVKMKEKGDIPEGYSVSREKKERFSLILESASTNQTSMYLCASSLAGFSYEQYFGPGTRLTVT.

The chain uses TRBV28 and TRBJ1-2; no firm D call. Germline values: CDR1 MDHEN, CDR2 SYDVKM. This CDR3 spans 14 amino acids. Deletions cut 4 bases from V and 6 bases from J, with 15 bases between. CDR3 sequence reads: CASSSNRSPDGYTF. CDR3 in DNA: TGTGCCAGCAGTTCTAACAGAAGCCCGGATGGCTACACCTTC.

CDR3 region: CASTPRTANTGELFF. CDR3 DNA sequence: TGCGCCAGCACGCCGAGGACAGCTAACACCGGGGAGCTGTTTTTT. The genes are TRBV5-1 and TRBJ2-2; D might be TRBD1 (6 bases). There are 15 residues in the CDR3. Deletions cut 6 bases from V and 2 bases from J, with 14 bases between. CDR1 SGHRS and CDR2 YFSETQ come from the germline V gene.

The sample holds one count of this clone. This sequence joins TRBV18 and TRBJ1-2, with D possibly matching TRBD1 (5 bases). Between the trimmed V and J ends, which lost 0 bases and 4 bases, there was a span of 15 bases. Germline assignment: CDR1 KGHSH and CDR2 LQKENI. CDR3 length equals 16 residues. The CDR3 DNA reads as TGTGCCAGCTCACCACCATTAATTGCGGGGACCTATGGCTACACCTTC. Its translation is CASSPPLIAGTYGYTF.

This clone was picked up one time. This rearrangement joins TRBV5-4 to TRBJ2-4; 7 bases agree with TRBD2. The V gene end was trimmed by 2 bases and the J gene end by 1 base; junction bases not matched to a gene: 6. Germline CDR1 reads SGHNT; CDR2 reads YYREEE (reference sequence). CDR3 size: 16 residues. CDR3 nucleotide sequence: TGTGCCAGCAGCTTCAAGACCGGGGGGGCCAAAAACATTCAGTACTTC. Translating gives CASSFKTGGAKNIQYF. The full variable domain, completed using reference TRBV5-4 and TRBJ2-4, is ETGVTQSPTHLIKTRGQQVTLRCSSQSGHNTVSWYQQALGQGPQFIFQYYREEENGRGNFPPRFSGLQFPNYSSELNVNALELDDSALYLCASSFKTGGAKNIQYFGAGTRLSVL.

The chain has TRBV4-1 and TRBJ2-1; 7 positions match TRBD2. V gave up 0 bases and J gave up 8 bases; unmatched junction bases: 16. There are 18 residues in the CDR3. Germline CDR1 and CDR2: MGHRA and YSYEKL. The CDR3 nucleotides are TGCGCCAGCAGCCAAGACCCCCCCCTGGCTAGCGGTGACCATGAGCAGTTCTTC. This sequence encodes CASSQDPPLASGDHEQFF.

The chain carries TRBV28 and TRBJ2-7, with D possibly matching TRBD2 (6 bases). The CDR3 length is 15 residues. CDR1 is MDHEN and CDR2 is SYDVKM in the germline V gene. V was cut by 8 bases and J by 0 bases, with 17 bases left in between. In DNA, the CDR3 is TGTGCCAGCTCATCCCCCGGGACTCCCTCCTACGAGCAGTACTTC. This translates into CASSSPGTPSYEQYF.

This clone was counted a few times. V is TRBV2 and J is TRBJ2-7; TRBD1 matches 9 bases. The trim removed 6 bases at V and 4 bases at J, leaving 10 bases unmatched. Per the germline V gene, CDR1 is SNHLY and CDR2 is FYNNEI. The CDR3 has 15 amino acids. The DNA of the CDR3 is TGTGCCAGCAGGATGTGGGACAGGGAGGGTTACGAGCAGTACTTC. It translates to CASRMWDREGYEQYF.

The DNA of the CDR3 is TGTGCCAGCAGACCTGCAGCGGGCAATGAGCAGTTCTTC. Protein sequence: CASRPAAGNEQFF. This chain connects TRBV9 to TRBJ2-1; tentative D call: TRBD2 (6 bases). V lost 5 bases and J 6 bases, leaving 12 bases between the germline ends. CDR3 size: 13 residues. The germline V gene encodes CDR1 SGDLS and CDR2 YYNGEE. The full variable domain, in which reference TRBV9 and TRBJ2-1 provide the parts outside the CDR3, is DSGVTQTPKHLITATGQRVTLRCSPRSGDLSVYWYQQSLDQGLQFLIQYYNGEERAKGNILERFSAQQFPDLHSELNLSSLELGDSALYFCASRPAAGNEQFFGPGTRLTVL.

The chain couples TRBV5-6 to TRBJ1-2; TRBD1 is a possible D gene (5 bases). Germline V gene lookup returns CDR1 SGHDT and CDR2 YYEEEE. The CDR3 runs 13 residues. The V end was cut by 4 bases, the J end by 8 bases, with 15 bases between. The CDR3 nucleotides read TGTGCCAGCAGCCTTCAGTCGACAGCGGGCTACACCTTC. It yields the protein CASSLQSTAGYTF.

This sequence joins TRBV5-6 and TRBJ1-6; no reliable D call. CDR3 length equals 16 residues. Germline CDR1 is SGHDT and CDR2 is YYEEEE. Trimming stripped 0 bases from V and 0 bases from J, with 7 bases between. The CDR3 sequence: CASSLGRPSYNSPLHF. The CDR3 DNA is TGTGCCAGCAGCTTGGGGCGGCCCTCCTATAATTCACCCCTCCACTTT.

V usage is TRBV19 and J usage is TRBJ1-1; possibly TRBD1 for D (5 bases). Germline CDR1 LNHDA, CDR2 SQIVND (reference sequence). The V and J ends lost 3 bases and 4 bases respectively, with 18 bases between them. The CDR3 is 16 amino acids. The CDR3 loop is CASSIATANLLTEAFF. In nucleotides, the CDR3 is TGTGCCAGTAGTATCGCGACAGCTAATCTGCTCACTGAAGCTTTCTTT.

The chain has TRBV4-1 and TRBJ2-7, with a possible D match to TRBD2 (6 bases). With 2 bases removed from V and 3 bases from J, the gap between germline ends came to 20 bases. CDR3 size: 17 residues. Germline V gives CDR1 MGHRA, CDR2 YSYEKL. The CDR3 here is CASSQRIPGLTIYEQYF. Written as DNA, the CDR3 is TGCGCCAGCAGCCAAAGGATTCCGGGACTCACAATCTACGAGCAGTACTTC.

A single count supports this clone. This chain uses TRBV5-1 with TRBJ2-7, with D possibly matching TRBD2 (5 bases). The CDR3 consists of 13 residues. Trimming cost V 6 bases and J 3 bases, with 13 bases left between them. Germline-derived CDR1 and CDR2 are SGHRS and YFSETQ. The DNA of the CDR3 is TGCGCCAGCACCCTTGACGGGGTCTACGAGCAGTACTTC. It is translated as CASTLDGVYEQYF. Filled out from reference TRBV5-1 and TRBJ2-7, the complete variable domain reads KAGVTQTPRYLIKTRGQQVTLSCSPISGHRSVSWYQQTPGQGLQFLFEYFSETQRNKGNFPGRFSGRQFSNSRSEMNVSTLELGDSALYLCASTLDGVYEQYFGPGTRLTVT.

This clone has just a few counts. The rearrangement joins TRBV4-1 to TRBJ2-1; 7 positions agree with TRBD1. Germline CDR1 MGHRA, CDR2 YSYEKL. Losses at the gene ends were 4 bases for V and 14 bases for J; bases not matched to a gene: 8. CDR3 size: 12 residues. This chain's CDR3 is CASSLTGARKFF. CDR3 nucleotides: TGCGCCAGCAGCCTCACAGGGGCGAGAAAGTTCTTC.

The chain carries TRBV5-4 and TRBJ1-1; no definite D call. The CDR3 has 15 amino acids. The V gene's germline CDR1 is SGHNT and CDR2 YYREEE (reference sequence). Trimming cost V 4 bases and J 5 bases, with 18 bases left between them. CDR3 DNA sequence: TGTGCCAGCAGCCCCGGTTGGACGGGGAGAACTGAAGCTTTCTTT. Its protein product is CASSPGWTGRTEAFF.

The chain links TRBV29-1 to TRBJ1-2; TRBD1 might be the D (6 bases). The CDR3 totals 13 residues. V was cut by 5 bases and J by 3 bases, with 13 bases left in between. Germline CDR1 and CDR2: SQVTM and ANQGSEA. CDR3 sequence reads: CSVLTGNYYGYTF. CDR3 coding DNA: TGCAGCGTTCTAACAGGGAATTACTATGGCTACACCTTC.

The V and J genes are TRBV19 and TRBJ1-5, with D perhaps TRBD1 (5 bases). The CDR3 has 12 amino acids. The germline gives CDR1 LNHDA, CDR2 SQIVND (reference sequence). The V end lost 0 bases, the J end lost 9 bases, and 6 bases lay between the germline ends. The CDR3 nucleotides are TGTGCCAGTAGTATAGACCAGGGGCCCCAGCATTTT. It codes for CASSIDQGPQHF.

This chain joins TRBV7-9 and TRBJ2-7; possibly TRBD2 for D (7 bases). Germline V gene sequence: CDR1 SEHNR, CDR2 FQNEAQ (reference sequence). This CDR3 contains 18 residues. V was trimmed by 4 bases and J by 0 bases, leaving 22 bases between them. The CDR3 loop reads CASSYGGGLIISSYEQYF. The CDR3 DNA follows: TGTGCCAGCAGCTATGGGGGGGGGCTTATAATCAGCTCCTACGAGCAGTACTTC.